This T cell receptor (beta chain) was obtained from a study of blood T cell repertoires in COVID-19. As for the study in general: The study drew acute and convalescent COVID-19 samples from the United States, Italy and Spain.

The repertoire was sequenced with immunoSEQ multiplex PCR; TCRdb's copy has only in-frame clones and lacks some. The table lists approximately 210,000 clones, roughly 90% of them singletons. The germline CDR1 and CDR2 sequences are LNHDA and SQIVND (reference sequence). The CDR3 has 13 amino acids. Trimming took 6 bases from V and 9 from J; bases not matched to a gene: 4. Sequenced material: peripheral blood. The rearrangement joins TRBV19 to TRBJ2-1; 11 bases line up with TRBD1. The TCR sequence derives from a middle-aged woman with acute or convalescent COVID-19. The CDR3 is CASRDRGRVEQFF. In DNA, the CDR3 is TGTGCCAGTAGGGACAGGGGGCGCGTTGAGCAGTTCTTC.